Below are 7 T cell receptor beta chains sequenced from a single sample in a study of blood T cell repertoires in COVID-19. Method: immunoSEQ multiplex PCR; TCRdb's copy keeps in-frame clones and lacks some. The sample has 310,000 or so clones, roughly 87% seen once. The sequenced sample consisted of PBMCs or T cells enriched from blood (not recorded which). The receptors come from a woman between 18 and 29 years old who had recovered from COVID-19.

The count of this clone is one. The chain carries TRBV28 and TRBJ2-1, with D possibly being TRBD2 (6 bases). Trimming removed 7 bases at V and 5 bases at J, with 18 bases between. Germline CDR1 reads MDHEN; CDR2 reads SYDVKM. There are 15 residues in the CDR3. CDR3 amino acids: CASTPWRDWDNEQFF. The CDR3 DNA reads as TGTGCCAGCACCCCGTGGCGGGACTGGGACAATGAGCAGTTCTTC.

The chain is built from TRBV19 and TRBJ1-5; tentatively, D is TRBD1 (6 bases). CDR1 is LNHDA, CDR2 SQIVND, per germline (reference sequence). The CDR3 is 14 residues long. The V end was cut by 4 bases, the J end by 3 bases, with 10 bases between. The CDR3 region has the DNA TGTGCCAGTAGTAACAGGGCGATCAATCAGCCCCAGCATTTT. Translation: CASSNRAINQPQHF.

The chain uses TRBV19 and TRBJ1-2; D unclear. The CDR3 has 13 residues. V was trimmed by 3 bases and J by 3 bases, leaving 8 bases between them. CDR1 is LNHDA and CDR2 is SQIVND in the germline V gene (reference sequence). This CDR3 reads CASSIGQHYGYTF. DNA of the CDR3: TGTGCCAGTAGTATTGGGCAGCACTATGGCTACACCTTC. Based on the CDR3 plus reference TRBV19 and TRBJ1-2, the full variable domain is DGGITQSPKYLFRKEGQNVTLSCEQNLNHDAMYWYRQDPGQGLRLIYYSQIVNDFQKGDIAEGYSVSREKKESFPLTVTSAQKNPTAFYLCASSIGQHYGYTFGSGTRLTVV.

In regard to this clone: The junction shows a germline mismatch at one end, possibly a read error. The chain joins TRBV18 to TRBJ2-2; weak D call: TRBD2 (7 bases). CDR3 length: 16 residues. CDR1 and CDR2 from the germline V gene are KGHSH and LQKENI. This chain's CDR3 is CASSPQGGSNTGELFF. The DNA for the CDR3 is TGTGCCAGCTCCCCACAGGGAGGGTCGAACACCGGGGAGCTGTTTTTT.

About this clone: Since a much larger clone is just one base distant, this may be a read error. This chain connects TRBV7-9 to TRBJ2-7, with 7 bases aligning to TRBD1. With V trimmed by 4 bases and J by 0 bases, 3 bases remained unmatched. The CDR3 extends over 14 amino acids. Per germline, CDR1 SEHNR and CDR2 FQNEAQ (reference sequence). The CDR3 loop reads CASSSRDSSYEQYF. The DNA of the CDR3 is TGTGCCAGCAGCTCCCGGGACAGCTCCTACGAGCAGTACTTC.

The chain is built from TRBV5-5 and TRBJ1-1; a possible D gene is TRBD1 (6 bases). The V gene lost 0 bases and the J gene lost 3 bases, with 15 bases spanning the gap. Per the germline V gene, CDR1 is SGHKS and CDR2 is YYEKEE (reference sequence). This CDR3 spans 16 amino acids. The CDR3 here is CASSLEGLGADTEAFF. Here the CDR3 DNA reads TGTGCCAGCAGCTTGGAGGGGCTGGGGGCAGACACTGAAGCTTTCTTT. The whole variable domain, remainder taken from reference TRBV5-5 and TRBJ1-1, is DAGVTQSPTHLIKTRGQQVTLRCSPISGHKSVSWYQQVLGQGPQFIFQYYEKEERGRGNFPDRFSARQFPNYSSELNVNALLLGDSALYLCASSLEGLGADTEAFFGQGTRLTVV.

The chain joins TRBV19 to TRBJ2-7; 11 positions match TRBD1. Germline values: CDR1 LNHDA, CDR2 SQIVND (reference sequence). The junction had 6 bases not matched to a gene; V was cut back by 2 bases and J by 6 bases. The length of the CDR3 is 15 residues. The CDR3 bases are TGTGCCAGTAGTATATTCCCCGGGACAGGGGGCGAGCAGTACTTC. It encodes CASSIFPGTGGEQYF.